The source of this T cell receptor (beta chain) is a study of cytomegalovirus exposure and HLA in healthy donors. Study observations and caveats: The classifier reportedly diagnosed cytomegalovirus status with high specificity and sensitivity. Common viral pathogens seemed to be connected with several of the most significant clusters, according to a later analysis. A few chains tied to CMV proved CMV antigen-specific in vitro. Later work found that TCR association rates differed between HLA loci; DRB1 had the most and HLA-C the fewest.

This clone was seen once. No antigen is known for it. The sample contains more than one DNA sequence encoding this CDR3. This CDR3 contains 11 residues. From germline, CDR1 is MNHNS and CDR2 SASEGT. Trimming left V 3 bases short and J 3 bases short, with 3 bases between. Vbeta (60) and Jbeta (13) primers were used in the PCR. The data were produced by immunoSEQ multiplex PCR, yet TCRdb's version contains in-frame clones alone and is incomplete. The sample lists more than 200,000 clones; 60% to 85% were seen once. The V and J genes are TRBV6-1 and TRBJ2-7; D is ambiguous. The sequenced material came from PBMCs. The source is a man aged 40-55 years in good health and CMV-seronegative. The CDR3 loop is CASSDNYEQYF. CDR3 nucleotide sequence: TGTGCCAGCAGTGACAACTACGAGCAGTACTTC.